This paragraph covers one T cell receptor beta chain sequence. The data were taken from a study of blood T cell repertoires in COVID-19. Method: immunoSEQ multiplex PCR; TCRdb's copy keeps in-frame clones and lacks some. The sample has roughly 100,000 clones, roughly 90% seen once. V dropped 5 bases and J dropped 2 bases, with 6 bases sitting between them. The CDR3 is 11 residues long. Germline V gene sequence: CDR1 SQVTM, CDR2 ANQGSEA. The receptor comes from a woman between 45 and 65 years old with COVID-19, enrolled during active disease. Specimen: peripheral blood. This chain joins TRBV29-1 and TRBJ1-2; D remains unclear. The CDR3 coding sequence is TGCAGCGTTCCAGTAAACTATGGCTACACCTTC. Its protein product is CSVPVNYGYTF. The full variable domain, rest sourced from reference TRBV29-1 and TRBJ1-2, is SAVISQKPSRDICQRGTSLTIQCQVDSQVTMMFWYRQQPGQSLTLIATANQGSEATYESGFVIDKFPISRPNLTFSTLTVSNMSPEDSSIYLCSVPVNYGYTFGSGTRLTVV.